The clone carrying this TCR beta chain appeared many times. Its antigen is currently unknown. With the read ending 3 residues before the CDR3 end, the germline J gene is used to fill in that end. Donors gave roughly 5 to 8 ml heparinized peripheral whole blood. The CDR3 has 15 residues. The ends lost 5 bases at V and 4 bases at J; junction bases unmatched: 8. CDR1 SGHTA and CDR2 FQGTGA come from the germline V gene. This specimen belongs to a study of T cell clonality in common variable immunodeficiency. Study-wide results and caveats: CVID subjects had higher TCRbeta clonality than healthy controls, most marked in about a third.

Assay: immunoSEQ multiplex PCR; the TCRdb copy retains only in-frame clones and omits some. Singletons are absent from the sample, which has some 40,000 clones. This rearrangement joins TRBV7-3 to TRBJ2-3; 8 nucleotides line up with TRBD2. The origin of this receptor is a person between 18 and 75 years old in good health. The sample comprised peripheral blood mononuclear cells. CDR3 region: CASSESGTRADTQYF. The part of the CDR3 DNA that was read is TGTGCCAGCAGCGAATCCGGGACTAGGGCAGATACG. Supplemented by reference TRBV7-3 and TRBJ2-3, the full variable domain reads GAGVSQTPSNKVTEKGKYVELRCDPISGHTALYWYRQSLGQGPEFLIYFQGTGAADDSGLPNDRFFAVRPEGSVSTLKIQRTERGDSAVYLCASSESGTRADTQYFGPGTRLTVL.